Listed below are T cell receptor beta chains from one sample, sequenced in a study of identical twins. From the 5' RACE reads, TCRdb called clonotypes with MiXCR, one entry per CDR3 protein. The sample carries about 520,000 distinct CDR3 sequences, 20% to 25% recorded once. Separately, the same data were catalogued under a study of T cells expressing NK-cell markers.

The sequenced sample was CD4+ T cells sorted from blood. These receptors were obtained from a woman younger than 30 in good health. Both conserved end residues are part of each CDR3. D genes are given only for firm matches. The size field is filled for only some rows; it gives once, few, many or a size class.

clone_size	v_call	j_call	d_call	cdr3_nt	cdr3_aa
few	TRBV29-1	TRBJ1-5	.	TGCAGCGTGTCGGGGGGGGTACGGCAGCCCCAGCATTTT	CSVSGGVRQPQHF
.	TRBV12-3/TRBV12-4	TRBJ2-1	TRBD2	TGTGCCAGCAGCCACGGGACTAGCGGGAGGCACAATGAGCAGTTCTTC	CASSHGTSGRHNEQFF
few	TRBV6-1	TRBJ2-4	TRBD2	TGTGCCAGCAGTGTTCAAAAACTAGCGGGGGGGCTAGCCAAAAACATTCAGTACTTC	CASSVQKLAGGLAKNIQYF
.	TRBV7-2	TRBJ2-5	.	TGTGCCAGCAGCTTAGTTATAACGGCCTCCCAAGAGACCCAGTACTTC	CASSLVITASQETQYF
.	TRBV13	TRBJ2-7	.	TGTGCCAGCAGCTTAGGACAGGTAACCTACGAGCAGTACTTC	CASSLGQVTYEQYF
.	TRBV20-1	TRBJ2-5	.	TGCAGTGCCACCCCCGGGACTCCGAGAGAGACCCAGTACTTC	CSATPGTPRETQYF
.	TRBV20-1	TRBJ2-3	TRBD2	TGCAGTGCGATCTCCACATCGGGACTAGCGGGGGGAAGCACAGATACGCAGTATTTT	CSAISTSGLAGGSTDTQYF
few	TRBV20-1	TRBJ2-1	TRBD1	TGCAGTGCATCCGGACAGGGGGCTTACAATGAGCAGTTCTTC	CSASGQGAYNEQFF
.	TRBV6-1	TRBJ1-6	.	TGTGCCAGCAGCCTATCAACCGATTACCCCGCCAATTCACCCCTCCACTTT	CASSLSTDYPANSPLHF
.	TRBV6-1	TRBJ2-1	.	TGTGCCAGCAGCTCGGGAGTTCTTTACAATGAGCAGTTCTTC	CASSSGVLYNEQFF
few	TRBV6-1	TRBJ2-1	.	TGTGCCAGCAGTGAACCGACAGCGAACTCCTACAATGAGCAGTTCTTC	CASSEPTANSYNEQFF
few	TRBV6-4	TRBJ1-3	TRBD1	TGTGCCAGCAGTCGACAGGGGATTTACCCGACGGAGGGTGGAAACACCATATATTTT	CASSRQGIYPTEGGNTIYF
few	TRBV4-2	TRBJ2-3	.	TGTGCCAGCAGCCACCAGACAGATACGCAGTATTTT	CASSHQTDTQYF
few	TRBV5-4	TRBJ1-1	.	TGTGCCAGCAGCTCCCAACGGCAGAGCACTGAAGCTTTCTTT	CASSSQRQSTEAFF
few	TRBV6-2/TRBV6-3	TRBJ2-1	.	TGTGCCAGCAGTTACTCATCGACACCCTACAATGAGCAGTTCTTC	CASSYSSTPYNEQFF
few	TRBV20-1	TRBJ2-1	.	TGCAGTGCTAGAGATGACGGGGGAGTAGCCTACAATGAGCAGTTCTTC	CSARDDGGVAYNEQFF
few	TRBV20-1	TRBJ1-1	.	TGCAGTGCTAGAGTGTGGATGAACACTGAAGCTTTCTTT	CSARVWMNTEAFF
.	TRBV20-1	TRBJ2-3	TRBD2	TGCAGTGCTCCCCGGACTAGCGTAAGCACAACAGATACGCAGTATTTT	CSAPRTSVSTTDTQYF
few	TRBV20-1	TRBJ2-7	.	TGCAGTGCTAGAGATGAAAATCACGAGCAGTACTTC	CSARDENHEQYF
.	TRBV12-3/TRBV12-4	TRBJ1-2	TRBD1	TGTGCCAGCTCCAGGGGGGCGAATGGCTACACCTTC	CASSRGANGYTF
once	TRBV6-1	TRBJ1-1	TRBD1	TGTGCCAGCAGCGCGACAGGGTATACAATGAACACTGAAGCTTTCTTT	CASSATGYTMNTEAFF
.	TRBV6-2/TRBV6-3	TRBJ2-7	.	TGTGCCAGCAGCAACGACGCCTTCGATTTCGTCAAGTACTTC	CASSNDAFDFVKYF
few	TRBV20-1	TRBJ2-5	TRBD1	TGCACCTTAGAGGGACAGCCCGTGGGGACCCAGTACTTC	CTLEGQPVGTQYF
few	TRBV20-1	TRBJ1-2	.	TGCAGTGCTCTTGACAGCGCTGTGTATGGCTACACCTTC	CSALDSAVYGYTF
.	TRBV29-1	TRBJ2-7	TRBD2	TGCAGCGTTGCCCCGTATGGACTAGCGGGAGGGCCCGTCGAGCAGTACTTC	CSVAPYGLAGGPVEQYF
few	TRBV20-1	TRBJ2-1	TRBD2	TGCAGTGCTAGAGGCCCCGAACTAGCGGGGGTCGGTGAGCAGTTCTTC	CSARGPELAGVGEQFF
.	TRBV19	TRBJ2-7	.	TGTGCCAGTAGTGTCGACGGGTACTCCTACGAGCAGTACTTC	CASSVDGYSYEQYF
.	TRBV5-1	TRBJ2-2	.	TGCGCCAGCAGCTTCCGCGGGGCCAACACCGGGGAGCTGTTTTTT	CASSFRGANTGELFF
.	TRBV4-2	TRBJ1-2	.	TGTGCCAGCAGCCAAGTTTATGACCTAGGTGACTATGGCTACACCTTC	CASSQVYDLGDYGYTF
.	TRBV29-1	TRBJ2-7	.	TGCAGCGTTGGAGCCCTCTCCTACGAGCAGTACTTC	CSVGALSYEQYF
.	TRBV12-3/TRBV12-4	TRBJ1-1	.	TGTGCCAGCTCAAGAAGACTAAATAGGGGAGGTAACACTGAAGCTTTCTTT	CASSRRLNRGGNTEAFF
.	TRBV20-1	TRBJ2-1	TRBD2	TGCAGTGCTAGGGCCCGGACTAGCGGGAGAAATGAGCAGTTCTTC	CSARARTSGRNEQFF
few	TRBV5-5	TRBJ2-5	TRBD1	TGTGCCAGCAGCACCCCACGGGACAGACAGAAAGAGACCCAGTACTTC	CASSTPRDRQKETQYF
few	TRBV7-2	TRBJ2-7	.	TGTGCCAGCAGCTTAAGTCGGGAGATGGTTCGGCACGAGCAGTACTTC	CASSLSREMVRHEQYF
.	TRBV10-3	TRBJ2-7	TRBD1	TGTGCCATCAGTGCGACAGGGGGTACCTACGAGCAGTACTTC	CAISATGGTYEQYF
few	TRBV20-1	TRBJ2-5	TRBD2	TGCAGTGTACCCTCAGCGGGAGGGTCAGAGACCCAGTACTTC	CSVPSAGGSETQYF
.	TRBV7-7	TRBJ2-1	.	TGTGCCAGCAGCTTAATGTCTGGTAGCCACAATGAGCAGTTCTTC	CASSLMSGSHNEQFF